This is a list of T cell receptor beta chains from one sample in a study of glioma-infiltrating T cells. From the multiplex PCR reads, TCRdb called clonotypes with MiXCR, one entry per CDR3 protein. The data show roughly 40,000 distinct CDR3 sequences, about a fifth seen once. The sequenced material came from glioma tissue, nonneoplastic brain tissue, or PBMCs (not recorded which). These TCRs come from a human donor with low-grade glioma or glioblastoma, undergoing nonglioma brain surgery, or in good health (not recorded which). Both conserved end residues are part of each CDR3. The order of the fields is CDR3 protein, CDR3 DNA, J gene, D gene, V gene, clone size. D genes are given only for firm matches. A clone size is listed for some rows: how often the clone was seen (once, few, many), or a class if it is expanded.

CDR3 protein: CASSVGDSISGNTIYF; CDR3 DNA: TGTGCCAGCAGCGTAGGGGACAGTATCTCTGGAAACACCATATATTTT; J gene: TRBJ1-3; D gene: TRBD1; V gene: TRBV9; clone size: many
CDR3 protein: CASTDRESTDTQYF; CDR3 DNA: TGTGCCAGTACAGACAGGGAGTCCACAGATACGCAGTATTTT; J gene: TRBJ2-3; D gene: TRBD1; V gene: TRBV18; clone size: few
CDR3 protein: CASSQEVVTVEKYGYTF; CDR3 DNA: TGCGCCAGCAGCCAAGAGGTGGTGACAGTAGAAAAATATGGCTACACCTTC; J gene: TRBJ1-2; D gene: NA; V gene: TRBV4-1; clone size: NA
CDR3 protein: CATSGGFGISDTQYF; CDR3 DNA: TGTGCCACCAGCGGAGGGTTTGGTATTTCAGATACGCAGTATTTT; J gene: TRBJ2-3; D gene: NA; V gene: TRBV15; clone size: many
CDR3 protein: CASSETGVGETQYF; CDR3 DNA: TGTGCCAGCAGTGAAACGGGAGTTGGGGAGACCCAGTACTTC; J gene: TRBJ2-5; D gene: NA; V gene: TRBV25-1; clone size: many
CDR3 protein: CATRDGQGDRTEAFF; CDR3 DNA: TGTGCCACCCGTGATGGACAGGGGGATCGCACTGAAGCTTTCTTT; J gene: TRBJ1-1; D gene: TRBD1; V gene: TRBV11-2; clone size: many
CDR3 protein: CASSFWERYNEQSF; CDR3 DNA: TGTGCCAGCAGTTTTTGGGAGCGCTACAATGAGCAGTCCTTC; J gene: TRBJ2-1; D gene: NA; V gene: TRBV27; clone size: once
CDR3 protein: CASSIQTGKQETQYF; CDR3 DNA: TGTGCCAGCAGTATCCAGACAGGGAAACAAGAGACCCAGTACTTC; J gene: TRBJ2-5; D gene: TRBD1; V gene: TRBV28; clone size: few
CDR3 protein: CASSPLRAPEPQHF; CDR3 DNA: TGTGCCAGCAGCCCCCTGCGGGCCCCAGAGCCCCAGCATTTT; J gene: TRBJ1-5; D gene: NA; V gene: TRBV28; clone size: many
CDR3 protein: CASQKGGGRGTEAFF; CDR3 DNA: TGTGCCAGCCAGAAGGGCGGGGGGCGCGGCACTGAAGCTTTCTTT; J gene: TRBJ1-1; D gene: NA; V gene: TRBV19; clone size: many
CDR3 protein: CASSQDRAANLNTEAFF; CDR3 DNA: TGCGCCAGCAGCCAAGATCGGGCTGCTAACCTGAACACTGAAGCTTTCTTT; J gene: TRBJ1-1; D gene: NA; V gene: TRBV4-1; clone size: many
CDR3 protein: CASSLRQGLYEQYF; CDR3 DNA: TGTGCCAGCAGTTTACGACAGGGCCTCTACGAGCAGTACTTC; J gene: TRBJ2-7; D gene: TRBD1; V gene: TRBV12-3/TRBV12-4; clone size: NA
CDR3 protein: CASSQGGRIPNYGYTF; CDR3 DNA: TGTGCCAGCAGTCAGGGGGGGCGCATACCCAACTATGGCTACACCTTC; J gene: TRBJ1-2; D gene: TRBD1; V gene: TRBV2; clone size: many
CDR3 protein: CASSLRANSYEQYF; CDR3 DNA: TGTGCCAGCTCGCTCCGGGCCAACTCCTACGAGCAGTACTTC; J gene: TRBJ2-7; D gene: NA; V gene: TRBV2; clone size: few
CDR3 protein: CASSVSGFNEQFF; CDR3 DNA: TGTGCCAGTAGTGTTAGCGGATTCAATGAGCAGTTCTTC; J gene: TRBJ2-1; D gene: NA; V gene: TRBV19; clone size: many
CDR3 protein: CASSLQLAGFVEQFF; CDR3 DNA: TGTGCCAGCAGCCTCCAGCTAGCGGGGTTCGTTGAGCAGTTCTTC; J gene: TRBJ2-1; D gene: TRBD2; V gene: TRBV7-9; clone size: many
CDR3 protein: CASGLGRPSGRRNEKFF; CDR3 DNA: TGTGCTAGTGGTTTGGGGCGACCTAGCGGGAGGCGAAATGAGAAGTTCTTC; J gene: TRBJ2-1; D gene: TRBD2; V gene: TRBV12-5; clone size: once
CDR3 protein: CASSIGLQSNYGYTF; CDR3 DNA: TGTGCCAGTAGTATCGGATTGCAGTCTAACTATGGCTACACCTTC; J gene: TRBJ1-2; D gene: NA; V gene: TRBV19; clone size: many
CDR3 protein: CSAVGLAGTYNEQFF; CDR3 DNA: TGCAGTGCTGTGGGACTAGCGGGGACCTACAATGAGCAGTTCTTC; J gene: TRBJ2-1; D gene: TRBD2; V gene: TRBV20-1; clone size: many
CDR3 protein: CASSYLRTDTQYF; CDR3 DNA: TGTGCCAGCAGTTACCTGCGGACAGATACGCAGTATTTT; J gene: TRBJ2-3; D gene: NA; V gene: TRBV6-6; clone size: many
CDR3 protein: CASKVGSYRDTQYF; CDR3 DNA: TGTGCCAGCAAAGTGGGGTCATACCGGGATACGCAGTATTTT; J gene: TRBJ2-3; D gene: NA; V gene: TRBV27; clone size: many
CDR3 protein: CATSDYAGARTTSYEQYF; CDR3 DNA: TGTGCCACCAGTGATTACGCGGGGGCCAGGACAACCTCCTACGAGCAGTACTTC; J gene: TRBJ2-7; D gene: NA; V gene: TRBV24-1; clone size: NA
CDR3 protein: CATSVGTLAGSTDTQYF; CDR3 DNA: TGTGCCACCTCCGTCGGGACACTAGCGGGTAGCACAGATACGCAGTATTTT; J gene: TRBJ2-3; D gene: TRBD2; V gene: TRBV7-8; clone size: many
CDR3 protein: CSRTVWLTDSFF; CDR3 DNA: TGTTCCCGCACTGTCTGGCTGACTGACTCTTTCTTT; J gene: TRBJ1-1; D gene: NA; V gene: TRBV6-6; clone size: NA
CDR3 protein: CASSYWDTLNNEQFF; CDR3 DNA: TGTGCCAGCAGTTACTGGGACACCCTAAACAATGAGCAGTTCTTC; J gene: TRBJ2-1; D gene: NA; V gene: TRBV6-6; clone size: many
CDR3 protein: CASSLWDTGELFF; CDR3 DNA: TGTGCCAGCAGTTTATGGGACACCGGGGAGCTGTTTTTT; J gene: TRBJ2-2; D gene: NA; V gene: TRBV27; clone size: many